These 26 T cell receptor beta chains share one sample of origin, sequenced in a study of T-cell memory formation after mild COVID-19. TCRdb ran MiXCR on the 5' RACE reads and lists one entry per CDR3 protein. The data show hundreds of thousands of distinct CDR3 sequences, with around 21% seen just once and approximately 13% held by the top ten. The specimen sequenced was PBMCs or a T cell subset sorted from them (not recorded which). These receptors were collected from an adult woman who had mild COVID-19 (a few samples of this study predate the infection). Cell type and time point are not known.

This clonotype was picked up a small number of times. The chain has TRBV28 and TRBJ1-2, with 7 bases lining up with TRBD1. Trimming at V came to 6 bases and at J to 4 bases, leaving 5 bases not matched to a gene. This CDR3 spans 13 amino acids. Per germline, CDR1 MDHEN and CDR2 SYDVKM. This CDR3 reads CASRSDRVYGYTF. The DNA of the CDR3 is TGTGCCAGCAGATCTGACAGGGTCTATGGCTACACCTTC.

The chain links TRBV6-5 to TRBJ2-2; D uncertain. The CDR3 extends over 11 amino acids. Trimming took 2 bases from V and 7 from J, leaving 2 bases between them. CDR1 and CDR2 from the germline V gene are MNHEY and SVGAGI. The CDR3 is CASSYHGELFF. The CDR3, as DNA: TGTGCCAGCAGTTACCACGGGGAGCTGTTTTTT.

This clonotype came up a few times. This chain links TRBV2 with TRBJ1-6; D remains unclear. Looked up from germline, CDR1 is SNHLY and CDR2 is FYNNEI. Trimming left V 2 bases short and J 8 bases short, with 4 bases between. The CDR3 runs 12 residues. Here the CDR3 DNA reads TGTGCCAGCAGTGAACAGGATTCACCCCTCCACTTT. This encodes CASSEQDSPLHF. Supplemented by reference TRBV2 and TRBJ1-6, the full variable domain reads EPEVTQTPSHQVTQMGQEVILRCVPISNHLYFYWYRQILGQKVEFLVSFYNNEISEKSEIFDDQFSVERPDGSNFTLKIRSTKLEDSAMYFCASSEQDSPLHFGNGTRLTVT.

The genes are TRBV12-3 or TRBV12-4 and TRBJ1-2; 9 bases agree with TRBD1. CDR3 length equals 15 residues. After removal of 6 bases from V and 5 bases from J, the junction contained 10 bases not matched to a gene. CDR3 amino acids: CASSLGTGRRYGYTF. CDR3 bases: TGTGCCAGCAGCCTCGGGACAGGGAGACGGTATGGCTACACCTTC.

J is TRBJ1-1 and V is TRBV6-2 or TRBV6-3; D is ambiguous. This CDR3 is 11 amino acids long. The V and J ends lost 7 bases and 4 bases respectively, with 7 bases between them. Germline assignment: CDR1 MNHEY and CDR2 SVGEGT. CDR3 loop: CASTISTEAFF. Here the CDR3 DNA reads TGTGCCAGCACTATTTCCACTGAAGCTTTCTTT.

The CDR3, as DNA: TGTGCCAGCAGCCACAAGGGGTACTCCTACGAGCAGTACTTC. Amino acid sequence: CASSHKGYSYEQYF. This chain connects TRBV14 to TRBJ2-7, with D maybe TRBD1 (5 bases). Germline V gene sequence: CDR1 SGHDN, CDR2 FVKESK. Trimming took 3 bases from V and 0 from J, leaving 9 bases between them. The CDR3 runs 14 residues.

This clonotype turned up a few times. The chain is built from TRBV27 and TRBJ2-2; 8 positions match TRBD1. Trimming took 6 bases from V and 7 from J; bases not matched to a gene: 7. CDR1 is MNHEY, CDR2 SMNVEV, per germline (reference sequence). This CDR3 region has 14 residues. As DNA, the CDR3 is TGTGCCAGCAGGCCGCAGGGGGCGAACGGGGAGCTGTTTTTT. This codes for CASRPQGANGELFF.

This clonotype came up a few times. The genes are TRBV7-2 and TRBJ2-1; 10 bases align to TRBD1. CDR1 SGHTA and CDR2 FQGNSA come from the germline V gene. The CDR3 is 16 amino acids. V was clipped by 2 bases and J by 4 bases; unmatched bases: 5. The CDR3 DNA is TGTGCCAGCAGCTTAATTGGGACAGGGGCTTACAATGAGCAGTTCTTC. As protein: CASSLIGTGAYNEQFF.

The CDR3: CSAPGQGDYEQYF. Here the CDR3 DNA reads TGCAGTGCGCCGGGACAGGGGGATTACGAGCAGTACTTC. The chain has TRBV20-1 and TRBJ2-7; 11 nucleotides align to TRBD1. CDR3 length: 13 amino acids. In germline, CDR1 is DFQATT, CDR2 SNEGSKA (reference sequence). The V gene end was trimmed by 6 bases and the J gene end by 4 bases; junction bases not matched to a gene: 5.

This clonotype appeared many times. V usage is TRBV5-5 and J usage is TRBJ1-5, with D hard to call. This CDR3 region has 16 residues. Trimming pared 3 bases from V and 2 bases from J, leaving 15 bases between. Germline V gene data show CDR1 as SGHKS and CDR2 as YYEKEE (reference sequence). The CDR3 region is CASSSGFLRGNQPQHF. The CDR3 region has the DNA TGTGCCAGCAGCTCCGGGTTCCTACGGGGCAATCAGCCCCAGCATTTT.

The V call is TRBV5-1, the J call TRBJ2-1; the match to TRBD2 covers 8 bases. The CDR3 loop spans 18 amino acids. Trimming took 0 bases from V and 0 from J; bases not matched to a gene: 8. Germline CDR1 is SGHRS and CDR2 is YFSETQ. The CDR3: CASSLVRSGRGSYNEQFF. CDR3 DNA sequence: TGCGCCAGCAGCTTGGTACGGAGCGGGAGAGGCTCCTACAATGAGCAGTTCTTC.

This clonotype was seen more than once but under ten times. V is TRBV18 and J is TRBJ1-1; 7 positions match TRBD1. Trimming cost V 6 bases and J 2 bases; bases outside gene matches: 6. Germline V gene data show CDR1 as KGHSH and CDR2 as LQKENI. The CDR3 consists of 14 residues. The CDR3 loop reads CASSFRDSNTEAFF. Here the CDR3 DNA reads TGTGCCAGCTCGTTCCGGGACAGTAACACTGAAGCTTTCTTT.

V usage is TRBV7-3 and J usage is TRBJ1-2; tentative D call: TRBD1 (5 bases). The CDR3 length is 15 residues. From germline, CDR1 is SGHTA and CDR2 FQGTGA. The V and J ends lost 2 bases and 0 bases respectively, with 10 bases between them. The CDR3 region is CASSLGTESNYGYTF. CDR3 in DNA: TGTGCCAGCAGCTTAGGGACGGAATCTAACTATGGCTACACCTTC.

This clonotype was detected a few times. The chain employs TRBV7-3 and TRBJ2-7; maybe TRBD2 (5 bases). The CDR3 extends over 13 amino acids. The V and J ends lost 2 bases and 5 bases respectively, with 10 bases between them. Germline V gene data show CDR1 as SGHTA and CDR2 as FQGTGA. In nucleotides, the CDR3 is TGTGCCAGCAGCTTAGGGAGTGGGGACGAGCAGTACTTC. It encodes CASSLGSGDEQYF.

The chain is built from TRBV15 and TRBJ1-5; the D is unclear. CDR1 is LNHNV, CDR2 YYDKDF, per germline (reference sequence). The CDR3 covers 16 residues. V dropped 1 base and J dropped 3 bases, with 13 bases sitting between them. The CDR3 loop reads CATSRVGMGLNQPQHF. DNA for the CDR3: TGTGCCACCAGCAGAGTGGGTATGGGTCTCAATCAGCCCCAGCATTTT.

The gene calls are TRBV24-1 and TRBJ2-4, with unresolved D. V gave up 3 bases and J gave up 6 bases, with 14 bases separating them. The germline V gene has CDR1 KGHDR and CDR2 SFDVKD. This CDR3 comprises 15 residues. The CDR3 DNA sequence: TGTGCCACCAGTGATCGCACCGCACCATCAAACATTCAGTACTTC. Its protein product is CATSDRTAPSNIQYF.

This clonotype was seen a few times. The rearrangement joins TRBV12-3 or TRBV12-4 to TRBJ2-2, with 9 bases aligning to TRBD2. V shed 7 bases, J shed 6 bases, and the junction held 9 bases outside the gene matches. The CDR3 has 15 amino acids. The CDR3 loop reads CASTRAGTSSGELFF. For the CDR3, the DNA is TGTGCCAGCACTCGGGCGGGGACTAGCTCCGGGGAGCTGTTTTTT.

The chain uses TRBV6-2 or TRBV6-3 and TRBJ2-7; D unclear. V was cut by 5 bases and J by 2 bases, with 13 bases left in between. The CDR3 runs 14 residues. CDR1 is MNHEY and CDR2 is SVGEGT in the germline V gene. CDR3 loop: CASSLLPLTYEQYF. The CDR3 DNA reads as TGTGCCAGCAGTCTTCTCCCCCTAACCTACGAGCAGTACTTC.

This chain joins TRBV25-1 and TRBJ2-1, with 11 bases that match TRBD1. Germline V gene data show CDR1 as MGHDK and CDR2 as SYGVNS. Trimming cost V 7 bases and J 7 bases; bases outside gene matches: 9. CDR3 length: 15 residues. Here the CDR3 DNA reads TGTGCCAGCACTCCCTTGGGACAGGGGGTAAATGAGCAGTTCTTC. Amino acid sequence: CASTPLGQGVNEQFF.

V is TRBV7-2 and J is TRBJ2-3, with 10 bases matching TRBD2. Per the germline V gene, CDR1 is SGHTA and CDR2 is FQGNSA. Germline trimming cut 3 bases from V and 6 bases from J; bases unmatched to any gene: 3. The CDR3 is made up of 14 amino acids. This CDR3 reads CASSFVAGGDTQYF. DNA of the CDR3: TGTGCCAGCAGCTTCGTAGCGGGGGGCGATACGCAGTATTTT.

The chain employs TRBV19 and TRBJ2-7; D remains unclear. Trimming left V 4 bases short and J 2 bases short, with 9 bases between. The CDR3 totals 13 residues. Germline lookup yields CDR1 LNHDA and CDR2 SQIVND (reference sequence). The CDR3 loop is CASSTSAAYEQYF. The CDR3 coding sequence is TGTGCCAGTAGTACTTCAGCTGCCTACGAGCAGTACTTC.

In its sample, this clonotype was seen a few times. This chain joins TRBV7-9 and TRBJ2-7; a weak D match, TRBD1 (6 bases). The CDR3 is 15 residues long. V was shortened by 5 bases and J by 0 bases, with 14 bases between the two germline ends. The germline gives CDR1 SEHNR, CDR2 FQNEAQ (reference sequence). CDR3 sequence reads: CASSPRDKPSYEQYF. The CDR3 nucleotides are TGTGCCAGCAGCCCCCGGGACAAACCCTCCTACGAGCAGTACTTC.

V gene TRBV5-1 combines with J gene TRBJ2-3, with D perhaps TRBD1 or TRBD2 (5 bases each). The CDR3 is 16 residues long. V was cut by 2 bases and J by 2 bases, with 15 bases left in between. CDR1 is SGHRS and CDR2 is YFSETQ in the germline V gene. The CDR3 loop is CASSFGAGPLTDTQYF. In DNA form, the CDR3 reads TGCGCCAGCAGCTTTGGGGCGGGTCCACTCACAGATACGCAGTATTTT.

A few counts support this clonotype. The chain uses TRBV2 and TRBJ2-3; 14 bases align to TRBD2. CDR1 SNHLY and CDR2 FYNNEI come from the germline V gene. Losses at the gene ends were 6 bases for V and 2 bases for J; bases not matched to a gene: 7. The CDR3 consists of 17 residues. CDR3 in DNA: TGTGCCAGCAGCGCCGGGACTAGCGGGAGATTCACAGATACGCAGTATTTT. Encoded protein: CASSAGTSGRFTDTQYF.

This clonotype was observed a few times. CDR3 DNA: TGTGCCAGCAGCACTCCGAGCGGGAGAGTATACGAGCAGTACTTC. It specifies CASSTPSGRVYEQYF. The rearrangement links TRBV11-2 to TRBJ2-7; TRBD2 agrees at 8 bases. Trimming at V came to 5 bases and at J to 4 bases, leaving 10 bases not matched to a gene. The CDR3 is made up of 15 amino acids. Germline CDR1 reads SGHAT; CDR2 reads FQNNGV. The full variable domain, in which reference TRBV11-2 and TRBJ2-7 provide the parts outside the CDR3, is EAGVAQSPRYKIIEKRQSVAFWCNPISGHATLYWYQQILGQGPKLLIQFQNNGVVDDSQLPKDRFSAERLKGVDSTLKIQPAKLEDSAVYLCASSTPSGRVYEQYFGPGTRLTVT.

The chain links TRBV19 to TRBJ2-2; D may be TRBD2 (6 bases). Germline V gives CDR1 LNHDA, CDR2 SQIVND (reference sequence). Deletions cut 5 bases from V and 4 bases from J, with 20 bases between. The CDR3 totals 17 residues. The CDR3 region has the DNA TGTGCCAGTAGTCCCAGACCCACGGGAGCGTTCACCGGGGAGCTGTTTTTT. It is translated as CASSPRPTGAFTGELFF. The whole variable domain, remainder taken from reference TRBV19 and TRBJ2-2, is DGGITQSPKYLFRKEGQNVTLSCEQNLNHDAMYWYRQDPGQGLRLIYYSQIVNDFQKGDIAEGYSVSREKKESFPLTVTSAQKNPTAFYLCASSPRPTGAFTGELFFGEGSRLTVL.